Listed below are T cell receptor beta chains from one sample, sequenced in a study of CD8 T cells in ankylosing spondylitis. Using its own MiXCR run on the 5' RACE reads, TCRdb lists one record per CDR3 protein. The profile shows a few hundred thousand distinct CDR3 sequences, 8% of them singletons. The sequenced sample consisted of blood, either unsorted or a sorted T cell fraction (not recorded which). The receptors derive from a male donor with ankylosing spondylitis. Each CDR3 is given with its conserved first and last residue. D genes are given only for firm matches. Where a row states a size, it is once, few, many or the class of an expanded clone; other rows omit it.

CDR3 DNA: TGTGCCAGCAGCTTAGATGGGGGTAACGCTGGAAACACCATATATTTT
CDR3 protein: CASSLDGGNAGNTIYF
V gene: TRBV7-2
D gene: .
clone size: few
J gene: TRBJ1-3

CDR3 DNA: TGTGCCAGCAGTGACGCCCTCGGACAGATGTACCAAGAGACCCAGTACTTC
CDR3 protein: CASSDALGQMYQETQYF
V gene: TRBV2
D gene: .
clone size: .
J gene: TRBJ2-5

CDR3 DNA: TGTGCCAGCAGCTTGGTCGGTGGATTAGCGGGGTACGAGCAGTACTTC
CDR3 protein: CASSLVGGLAGYEQYF
V gene: TRBV5-5
D gene: TRBD2
clone size: few
J gene: TRBJ2-7

CDR3 DNA: TGTGCCAGCTCACTGGCCGGGGACGGCACAACGGAGCAGTACTTC
CDR3 protein: CASSLAGDGTTEQYF
V gene: TRBV18
D gene: .
clone size: .
J gene: TRBJ2-7

CDR3 DNA: TGTGCCAGCAGACAAAGCCGGACCGCGGGGACCCAGTACTTC
CDR3 protein: CASRQSRTAGTQYF
V gene: TRBV7-2
D gene: .
clone size: few
J gene: TRBJ2-5

CDR3 DNA: TGTGCCAGCCTACTAGCGGGATCGAATACGCAGTATTTT
CDR3 protein: CASLLAGSNTQYF
V gene: TRBV28
D gene: TRBD2
clone size: .
J gene: TRBJ2-3

CDR3 DNA: TGTGCCAGCAGCCGAGACAGGACAAACTACGAGCAGTACTTC
CDR3 protein: CASSRDRTNYEQYF
V gene: TRBV14
D gene: .
clone size: few
J gene: TRBJ2-7

CDR3 DNA: TGTGCCAGCAGGATTAGCGGGGGAGAGACCCAGTACTTC
CDR3 protein: CASRISGGETQYF
V gene: TRBV7-2
D gene: TRBD2
clone size: many
J gene: TRBJ2-5

CDR3 DNA: TGTGCCAGCCTTCGACAGGGAGGTTCACCCCTCCACTTT
CDR3 protein: CASLRQGGSPLHF
V gene: TRBV12-3/TRBV12-4
D gene: TRBD1
clone size: .
J gene: TRBJ1-6

CDR3 DNA: TGCGCCAGCAGCGTACAGGGGTTCTCGAACACTGAAGCTTTCTTT
CDR3 protein: CASSVQGFSNTEAFF
V gene: TRBV5-1
D gene: TRBD1
clone size: few
J gene: TRBJ1-1

CDR3 DNA: TGTGCCAGCAAAGGACTAGCGGCTCGGGAGCAGTTCTTC
CDR3 protein: CASKGLAAREQFF
V gene: TRBV19
D gene: TRBD2
clone size: once
J gene: TRBJ2-1

CDR3 DNA: TGTGCCAGCAGCAGACTTACAGGGGGCAACACCGGGGAGCTGTTTTTT
CDR3 protein: CASSRLTGGNTGELFF
V gene: TRBV28
D gene: TRBD1
clone size: few
J gene: TRBJ2-2

CDR3 DNA: TGTGCCAGTAGTATAGATCACCGGGGAGGCTCCTACGAGCAGTACTTC
CDR3 protein: CASSIDHRGGSYEQYF
V gene: TRBV19
D gene: .
clone size: few
J gene: TRBJ2-7

CDR3 DNA: TGTGCCAGCAGGGGGCGGGAGGCCTTGGTGGGGGGCACAGATACGCAGTATTTT
CDR3 protein: CASRGREALVGGTDTQYF
V gene: TRBV11-2
D gene: TRBD2
clone size: .
J gene: TRBJ2-3

CDR3 DNA: TGTGCCAGTGGGACAGGGATCGAAAAACTGTTTTTT
CDR3 protein: CASGTGIEKLFF
V gene: TRBV27
D gene: TRBD1
clone size: few
J gene: TRBJ1-4

CDR3 DNA: TGTGCCAGCAGTTTAGCCATCGGGATTCAGCCCCAGCATTTT
CDR3 protein: CASSLAIGIQPQHF
V gene: TRBV12-3/TRBV12-4
D gene: .
clone size: .
J gene: TRBJ1-5

CDR3 DNA: TGCGCCAGCACCACTACAGGGGGTAGTGAAAAACTGTTTTTT
CDR3 protein: CASTTTGGSEKLFF
V gene: TRBV5-1
D gene: TRBD1
clone size: .
J gene: TRBJ1-4

CDR3 DNA: TGTGCCAGCAGTGGACAGGGGACTAGCGGAGGCGGGGAGCTGTTTTTT
CDR3 protein: CASSGQGTSGGGELFF
V gene: TRBV27
D gene: TRBD2
clone size: few
J gene: TRBJ2-2

CDR3 DNA: TGTGCCAGCAGCTCGACCGAACTAGCGACCCAGTACTTC
CDR3 protein: CASSSTELATQYF
V gene: TRBV13
D gene: .
clone size: .
J gene: TRBJ2-5

CDR3 DNA: TGTGCCAGCGGAACCCGATATGAGCAGTTCTTC
CDR3 protein: CASGTRYEQFF
V gene: TRBV7-8
D gene: .
clone size: .
J gene: TRBJ2-1

CDR3 DNA: TGTGCCAGCAGCCGGCGGACAGGGGCGAACACTGAAGCTTTCTTT
CDR3 protein: CASSRRTGANTEAFF
V gene: TRBV3-1
D gene: TRBD1
clone size: few
J gene: TRBJ1-1

CDR3 DNA: TGTGCCTGGAGTGTAGAGTTAGCCAAAAACATTCAGTACTTC
CDR3 protein: CAWSVELAKNIQYF
V gene: TRBV30
D gene: .
clone size: few
J gene: TRBJ2-4

CDR3 DNA: TGTGCCAGCAGCTTATTCCCCCACACTGAAGCTTTCTTT
CDR3 protein: CASSLFPHTEAFF
V gene: TRBV11-3
D gene: .
clone size: .
J gene: TRBJ1-1

CDR3 DNA: TGTGCCAGCAGTGAAACAGGGATAGGCTACACCTTC
CDR3 protein: CASSETGIGYTF
V gene: TRBV2
D gene: .
clone size: many
J gene: TRBJ1-2

CDR3 DNA: TGCAGCGCCAGGACTAGGAGGGGTGAGCAGTTCTTC
CDR3 protein: CSARTRRGEQFF
V gene: TRBV29-1
D gene: TRBD2
clone size: many
J gene: TRBJ2-1

CDR3 DNA: TGCGCCAGCAGCTTGGCCTCTGGAGGCCGGGGGGACGAGCAGTACTTC
CDR3 protein: CASSLASGGRGDEQYF
V gene: TRBV5-1
D gene: TRBD2
clone size: many
J gene: TRBJ2-7

CDR3 DNA: TGCGCCAGCAGCCTGGGGGGGACGGGGGGTTTCAATGAGCAGTTCTTC
CDR3 protein: CASSLGGTGGFNEQFF
V gene: TRBV5-1
D gene: TRBD2
clone size: .
J gene: TRBJ2-1

CDR3 DNA: TGTGCCAGCAGCAAAGGTGAGGGTCAGCCCCAGCATTTT
CDR3 protein: CASSKGEGQPQHF
V gene: TRBV21-1
D gene: .
clone size: few
J gene: TRBJ1-5

CDR3 DNA: TGCGCCAGCAGCTTAGGGCAGACGAACACCGGGGAGCTGTTTTTT
CDR3 protein: CASSLGQTNTGELFF
V gene: TRBV5-1
D gene: .
clone size: many
J gene: TRBJ2-2

CDR3 DNA: TGCAGCGTTGAAGATCAATCTATTTACCAAGAGACCCAGTACTTC
CDR3 protein: CSVEDQSIYQETQYF
V gene: TRBV29-1
D gene: .
clone size: few
J gene: TRBJ2-5

CDR3 DNA: TGTGCCAGCAGCTTTGGTTACCAACTAGCGGGCGGGGGGTTGGACTACGAGCAGTACTTC
CDR3 protein: CASSFGYQLAGGGLDYEQYF
V gene: TRBV7-8
D gene: TRBD2
clone size: few
J gene: TRBJ2-7

CDR3 DNA: TGTGCCAGCGGAGCTGGCACAGGGCGCACAGATACGCAGTATTTT
CDR3 protein: CASGAGTGRTDTQYF
V gene: TRBV2
D gene: .
clone size: few
J gene: TRBJ2-3

CDR3 DNA: TGTGCCAGCAGCTTATCGGGACTGGGGGAAGATACGCAGTATTTT
CDR3 protein: CASSLSGLGEDTQYF
V gene: TRBV7-2
D gene: .
clone size: many
J gene: TRBJ2-3

CDR3 DNA: TGTGCCAGCAGCTCGACTAGCGGAGTTTCCTACGAGCAGTACTTC
CDR3 protein: CASSSTSGVSYEQYF
V gene: TRBV7-9
D gene: TRBD2
clone size: few
J gene: TRBJ2-7

CDR3 DNA: TGTGCCAGCAGAGAAGGGGGCGCACTCACAGATACGCAGTATTTT
CDR3 protein: CASREGGALTDTQYF
V gene: TRBV4-2
D gene: TRBD1
clone size: few
J gene: TRBJ2-3

CDR3 DNA: TGCGCCAGCAGCGTTATTACAGGAGTCAAAAACATTCAGTACTTC
CDR3 protein: CASSVITGVKNIQYF
V gene: TRBV5-1
D gene: .
clone size: few
J gene: TRBJ2-4

CDR3 DNA: TGCGCCAGCAGCCCCGCGGGACAGACTGATCGACTGTTTTTT
CDR3 protein: CASSPAGQTDRLFF
V gene: TRBV4-1
D gene: TRBD1
clone size: few
J gene: TRBJ1-4

CDR3 DNA: TGTGCCAGCAGTATCGGCCTAGCATCAGATACGCAGTATTTT
CDR3 protein: CASSIGLASDTQYF
V gene: TRBV12-3/TRBV12-4
D gene: .
clone size: .
J gene: TRBJ2-3

CDR3 DNA: TGTGCCAGCAGTTACGGGCAGGCGCAGCCCCAGCATTTT
CDR3 protein: CASSYGQAQPQHF
V gene: TRBV6-5
D gene: .
clone size: few
J gene: TRBJ1-5

CDR3 DNA: TGTGCCAGCAGACAGGGGACAGGGGAATTCCACGAGCAGTACTTC
CDR3 protein: CASRQGTGEFHEQYF
V gene: TRBV12-3/TRBV12-4
D gene: TRBD1
clone size: .
J gene: TRBJ2-7

CDR3 DNA: TGTGCCAGTAGTATCCCAGGGCAGGCGAACACTGAAGCTTTCTTT
CDR3 protein: CASSIPGQANTEAFF
V gene: TRBV19
D gene: .
clone size: .
J gene: TRBJ1-1

CDR3 DNA: TGTGCTAGTACGGGGGGGTCTGAGGCTGAAGCTTTCTTT
CDR3 protein: CASTGGSEAEAFF
V gene: TRBV12-5
D gene: .
clone size: few
J gene: TRBJ1-1

CDR3 DNA: TGCAGCGTCCCGGGAGGAGACCAAGAGACCCAGTACTTC
CDR3 protein: CSVPGGDQETQYF
V gene: TRBV29-1
D gene: TRBD2
clone size: .
J gene: TRBJ2-5

CDR3 DNA: TGCGCCAGCAGCCAGGAACCCATCGGTCACACAGACTATGGCTACACCTTC
CDR3 protein: CASSQEPIGHTDYGYTF
V gene: TRBV4-3
D gene: .
clone size: few
J gene: TRBJ1-2

CDR3 DNA: TGTGCCAGCAGCCCTAACGCCGGGACAGGGAGGAATGAGCAGTTCTTC
CDR3 protein: CASSPNAGTGRNEQFF
V gene: TRBV11-2
D gene: TRBD1
clone size: .
J gene: TRBJ2-1

CDR3 DNA: TGTGCCAGCAGCCGCGGACCGGGGACAGATGAAAAACTGTTTTTT
CDR3 protein: CASSRGPGTDEKLFF
V gene: TRBV7-2
D gene: TRBD1
clone size: many
J gene: TRBJ1-4

CDR3 DNA: TGTGCCAGCAAGGTGGGAGGGCCCGATGAGCAGTTCTTC
CDR3 protein: CASKVGGPDEQFF
V gene: TRBV28
D gene: TRBD2
clone size: many
J gene: TRBJ2-1

CDR3 DNA: TGTGCCAGCACCGAGCGGAGCTCCTACAATGAGCAGTTCTTC
CDR3 protein: CASTERSSYNEQFF
V gene: TRBV2
D gene: .
clone size: .
J gene: TRBJ2-1

CDR3 DNA: TGTGCCAGCAGCACGCGGACTAGCGGGGGCACAGATACGCAGTATTTT
CDR3 protein: CASSTRTSGGTDTQYF
V gene: TRBV3-1
D gene: TRBD2
clone size: few
J gene: TRBJ2-3

CDR3 DNA: TGCAGCGTGGCGGGACAGGGGCGGCAAGAGACCCAGTACTTC
CDR3 protein: CSVAGQGRQETQYF
V gene: TRBV29-1
D gene: TRBD1
clone size: many
J gene: TRBJ2-5

CDR3 DNA: TGCAGTGCGAGACTAGCGGGCCCCCATGAGCAGTTCTTC
CDR3 protein: CSARLAGPHEQFF
V gene: TRBV20-1
D gene: TRBD2
clone size: .
J gene: TRBJ2-1

CDR3 DNA: TGTGCCAGCAGCCCCACTCGGCTCGCGGGAGCTAATGAGCAGTTCTTC
CDR3 protein: CASSPTRLAGANEQFF
V gene: TRBV7-9
D gene: TRBD2
clone size: .
J gene: TRBJ2-1

CDR3 DNA: TGTGCCAGCCGGGAGGCCGGGTCCTACGAGCAGTACTTC
CDR3 protein: CASREAGSYEQYF
V gene: TRBV14
D gene: TRBD2
clone size: .
J gene: TRBJ2-7

CDR3 DNA: TGTGCCAGCAGTCGGACTAGCGGGCCCCAAGAGACCCAGTACTTC
CDR3 protein: CASSRTSGPQETQYF
V gene: TRBV12-3/TRBV12-4
D gene: TRBD2
clone size: many
J gene: TRBJ2-5

CDR3 DNA: TGCAGTGCTAGAGATAACCGACTAGCGTTGGCTGAGCAGTTCTTC
CDR3 protein: CSARDNRLALAEQFF
V gene: TRBV20-1
D gene: TRBD2
clone size: .
J gene: TRBJ2-1

CDR3 DNA: TGTGCCAGCAGTTTACTAGCGGGAACACACAATGAGCAGTTCTTC
CDR3 protein: CASSLLAGTHNEQFF
V gene: TRBV28
D gene: TRBD2
clone size: .
J gene: TRBJ2-1

CDR3 DNA: TGCGCCAGCTTTGAGGGCCCCCTCTACGAGCAGTACTTC
CDR3 protein: CASFEGPLYEQYF
V gene: TRBV5-1
D gene: .
clone size: many
J gene: TRBJ2-7

CDR3 DNA: TGTGCCAGCAGTCCCATGGCGGCCCCTAGCACAGATACGCAGTATTTT
CDR3 protein: CASSPMAAPSTDTQYF
V gene: TRBV12-3/TRBV12-4
D gene: .
clone size: .
J gene: TRBJ2-3

CDR3 DNA: TGTGCCAGCCAGGACAGACGGGGGTACCAAGAGACCCAGTACTTC
CDR3 protein: CASQDRRGYQETQYF
V gene: TRBV25-1
D gene: .
clone size: few
J gene: TRBJ2-5

CDR3 DNA: TGCGCCAGCAGCCAAGATTGGGCCCGGAGGGAGCAGTTCTTC
CDR3 protein: CASSQDWARREQFF
V gene: TRBV4-1
D gene: .
clone size: many
J gene: TRBJ2-1